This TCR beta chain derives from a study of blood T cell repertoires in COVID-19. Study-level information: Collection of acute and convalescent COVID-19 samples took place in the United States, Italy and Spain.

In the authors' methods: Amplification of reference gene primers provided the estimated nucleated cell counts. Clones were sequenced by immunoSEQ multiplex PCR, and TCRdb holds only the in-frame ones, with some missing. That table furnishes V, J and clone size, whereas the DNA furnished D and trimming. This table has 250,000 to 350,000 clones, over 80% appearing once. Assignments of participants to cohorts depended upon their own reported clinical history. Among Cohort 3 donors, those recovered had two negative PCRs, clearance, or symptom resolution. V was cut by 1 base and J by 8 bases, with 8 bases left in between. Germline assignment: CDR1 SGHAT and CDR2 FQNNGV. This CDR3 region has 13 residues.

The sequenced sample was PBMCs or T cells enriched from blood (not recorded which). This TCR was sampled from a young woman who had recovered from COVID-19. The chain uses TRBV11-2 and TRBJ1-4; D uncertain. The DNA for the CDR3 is TGTGCCAGCAGCTTAGTCGGTCGAGAAAAACTGTTTTTT. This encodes CASSLVGREKLFF.